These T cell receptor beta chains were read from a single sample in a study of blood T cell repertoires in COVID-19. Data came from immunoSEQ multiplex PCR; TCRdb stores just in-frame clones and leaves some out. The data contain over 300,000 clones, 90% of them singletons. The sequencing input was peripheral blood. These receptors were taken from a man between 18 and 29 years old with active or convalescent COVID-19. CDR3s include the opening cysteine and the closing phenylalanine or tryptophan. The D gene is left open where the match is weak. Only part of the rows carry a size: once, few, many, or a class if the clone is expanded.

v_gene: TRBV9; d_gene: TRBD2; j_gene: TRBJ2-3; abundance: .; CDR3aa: CASSVTSGSPADTQYF; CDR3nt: TGTGCCAGCAGCGTTACTAGCGGGAGTCCCGCAGATACGCAGTATTTT
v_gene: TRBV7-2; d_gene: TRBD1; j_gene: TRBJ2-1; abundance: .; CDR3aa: CASSLPAGGSPGSRNEQFF; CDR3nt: TGTGCCAGCAGCTTACCGGCAGGGGGTTCACCCGGGTCTCGCAATGAGCAGTTCTTC
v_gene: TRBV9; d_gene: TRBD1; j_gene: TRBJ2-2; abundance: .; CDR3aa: CASSVGGQGRVTGELFF; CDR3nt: TGTGCCAGCAGCGTAGGGGGACAGGGGAGGGTCACCGGGGAGCTGTTTTTT
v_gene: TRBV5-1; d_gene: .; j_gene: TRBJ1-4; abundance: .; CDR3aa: CASSLEGAPNEKLFF; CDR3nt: TGCGCCAGCAGCTTGGAAGGGGCACCTAATGAAAAACTGTTTTTT
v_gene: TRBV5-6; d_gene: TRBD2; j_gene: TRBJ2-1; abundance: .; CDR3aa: CASSFSGRSYNEQFF; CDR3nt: TGTGCCAGCAGCTTTAGCGGGAGGTCCTACAATGAGCAGTTCTTC
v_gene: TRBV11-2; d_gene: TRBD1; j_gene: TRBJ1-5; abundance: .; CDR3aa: CASSVGQRNQPQHF; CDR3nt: TGTGCCAGCAGCGTGGGACAGCGCAATCAGCCCCAGCATTTT
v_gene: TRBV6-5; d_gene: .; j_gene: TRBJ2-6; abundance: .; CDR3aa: CASSYPLGGANVLTF; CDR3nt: TGTGCCAGCAGTTACCCGCTGGGGGGGGCCAACGTGCTGACTTTC
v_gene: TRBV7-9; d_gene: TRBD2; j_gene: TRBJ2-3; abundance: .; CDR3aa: CASSLRPSGGFTDTQYF; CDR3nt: TGTGCCAGCAGCTTACGGCCTAGCGGGGGCTTCACAGATACGCAGTATTTT
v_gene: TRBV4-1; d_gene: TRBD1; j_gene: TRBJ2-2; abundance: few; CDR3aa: CASSHGQVTGELFF; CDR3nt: TGCGCCAGCAGCCACGGACAGGTAACCGGGGAGCTGTTTTTT
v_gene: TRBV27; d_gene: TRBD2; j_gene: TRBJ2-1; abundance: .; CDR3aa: CASSFEAGAYNEQFF; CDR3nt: TGTGCCAGCAGTTTCGAAGCGGGGGCCTACAATGAGCAGTTCTTC
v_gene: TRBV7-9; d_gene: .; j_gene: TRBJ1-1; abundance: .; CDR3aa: CASSLDMLITEAFF; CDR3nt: TGTGCCAGCAGCTTAGATATGTTAATCACTGAAGCTTTCTTT
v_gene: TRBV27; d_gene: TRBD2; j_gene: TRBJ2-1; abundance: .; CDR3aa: CASSYTSGMHNEQFF; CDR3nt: TGTGCCAGCAGTTACACTAGCGGGATGCACAATGAGCAGTTCTTC
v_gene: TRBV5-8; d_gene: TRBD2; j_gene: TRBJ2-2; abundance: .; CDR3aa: CASTRTSGIGELFF; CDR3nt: TGTGCCAGCACCCGGACTAGCGGGATCGGGGAGCTGTTTTTT
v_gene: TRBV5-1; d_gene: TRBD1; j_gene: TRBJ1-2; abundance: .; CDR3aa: CASTETGNYGYTF; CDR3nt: TGCGCCAGCACAGAGACAGGGAACTATGGCTACACCTTC
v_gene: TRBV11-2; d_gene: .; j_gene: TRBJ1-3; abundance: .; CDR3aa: CASSSGGIGNTIYF; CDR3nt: TGTGCCAGCAGCTCCGGGGGGATCGGAAACACCATATATTTT
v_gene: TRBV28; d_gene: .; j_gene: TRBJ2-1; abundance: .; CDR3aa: CASSLLLREQFF; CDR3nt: TGTGCCAGCAGTTTATTACTCCGAGAGCAGTTCTTC
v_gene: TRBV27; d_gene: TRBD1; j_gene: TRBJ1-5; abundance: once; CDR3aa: CASSLTGEGQPQHF; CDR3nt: TGTGCCAGCAGTCTGACAGGGGAGGGTCAGCCCCAGCATTTT
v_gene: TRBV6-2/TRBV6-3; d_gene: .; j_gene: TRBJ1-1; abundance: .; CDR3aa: CASSSGRGRGNTEAFF; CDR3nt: TGTGCCAGCAGTTCCGGACGGGGGAGAGGGAACACTGAAGCTTTCTTT
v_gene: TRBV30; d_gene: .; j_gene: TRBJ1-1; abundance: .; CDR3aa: CAWRAGQNTEAFF; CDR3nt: TGTGCCTGGAGAGCGGGACAGAACACTGAAGCTTTCTTT
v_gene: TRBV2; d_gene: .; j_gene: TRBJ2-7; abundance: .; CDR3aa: CASSEQGSLYEQYF; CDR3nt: TGTGCCAGCAGTGAGCAGGGTTCCCTGTACGAGCAGTACTTC
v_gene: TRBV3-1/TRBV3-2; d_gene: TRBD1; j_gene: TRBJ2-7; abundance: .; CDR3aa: CASSPRTGGEQYF; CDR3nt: TGTGCCAGCAGCCCTAGGACAGGTGGGGAGCAGTACTTC
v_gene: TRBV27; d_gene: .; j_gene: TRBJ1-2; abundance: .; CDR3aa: CASSDRFYGYTF; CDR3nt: TGTGCCAGCAGCGACAGGTTCTATGGCTACACCTTC
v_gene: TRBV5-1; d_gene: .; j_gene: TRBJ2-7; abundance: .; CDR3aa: CASSFSGGSYEQYF; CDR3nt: TGCGCCAGCAGCTTTAGCGGTGGGTCCTACGAGCAGTACTTC
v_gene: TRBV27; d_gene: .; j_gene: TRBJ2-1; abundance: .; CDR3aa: CASSARGQYNEQFF; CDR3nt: TGTGCCAGCAGTGCCCGGGGACAATACAATGAGCAGTTCTTC
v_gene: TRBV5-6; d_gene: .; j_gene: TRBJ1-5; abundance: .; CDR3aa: CASSLNSGNQPQHF; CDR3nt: TGTGCCAGCAGCTTGAACAGTGGCAATCAGCCCCAGCATTTT
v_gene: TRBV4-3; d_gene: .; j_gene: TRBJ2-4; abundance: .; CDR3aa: CASSQDLAKNIQYF; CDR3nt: TGCGCCAGCAGCCAAGACCTAGCCAAAAACATTCAGTACTTC
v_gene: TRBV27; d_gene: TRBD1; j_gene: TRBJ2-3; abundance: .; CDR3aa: CASSLAGDRSTDTQYF; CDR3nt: TGTGCCAGCAGTTTAGCCGGGGACAGAAGCACAGATACGCAGTATTTT
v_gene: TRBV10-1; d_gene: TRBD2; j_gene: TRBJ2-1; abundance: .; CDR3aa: CAILGVAGFF; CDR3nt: TGCGCCATCCTGGGGGTAGCGGGGTTCTTC
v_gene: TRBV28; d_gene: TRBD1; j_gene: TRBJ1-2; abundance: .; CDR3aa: CASRTGTGGDFANYGYTF; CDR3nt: TGTGCCAGCAGAACCGGGACAGGGGGCGATTTTGCTAACTATGGCTACACCTTC
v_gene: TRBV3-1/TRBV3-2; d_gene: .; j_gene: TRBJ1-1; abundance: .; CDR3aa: CASSQSHTEAFF; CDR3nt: TGTGCCAGCAGCCAGAGCCACACTGAAGCTTTCTTT
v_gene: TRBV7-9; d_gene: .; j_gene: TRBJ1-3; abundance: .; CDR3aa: CASRQTGASGNTIYF; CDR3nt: TGTGCCAGCAGGCAGACAGGCGCCTCTGGAAACACCATATATTTT
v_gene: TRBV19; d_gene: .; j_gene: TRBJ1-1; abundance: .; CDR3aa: CASKSKREPTEAFF; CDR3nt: TGTGCCAGTAAATCAAAGAGGGAACCCACTGAAGCTTTCTTT
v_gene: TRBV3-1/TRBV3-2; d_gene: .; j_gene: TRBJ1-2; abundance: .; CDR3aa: CASSQSSGGAYGYTF; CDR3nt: TGTGCCAGCAGCCAATCATCGGGGGGGGCCTACGGCTACACCTTC
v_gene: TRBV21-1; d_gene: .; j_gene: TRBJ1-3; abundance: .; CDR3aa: CASSRAFNWDRTGNTIYF; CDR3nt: TGTGCCAGCAGCAGGGCTTTTAACTGGGACAGGACGGGAAACACCATATATTTT
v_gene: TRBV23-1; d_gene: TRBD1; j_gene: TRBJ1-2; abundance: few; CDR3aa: CARAEIRGFYGYTF; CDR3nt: TGCGCCAGGGCAGAGATCAGGGGGTTCTATGGCTACACCTTC
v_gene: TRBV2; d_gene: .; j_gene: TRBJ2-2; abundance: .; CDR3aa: CASSRNWAPGTGDTGELFF; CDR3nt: TGTGCCAGCAGTAGGAACTGGGCGCCAGGGACGGGGGACACCGGGGAGCTGTTTTTT
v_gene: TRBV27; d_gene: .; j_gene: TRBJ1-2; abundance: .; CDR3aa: CASSPLTDYGYTF; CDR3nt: TGTGCCAGCAGTCCGTTGACAGACTATGGCTACACCTTC
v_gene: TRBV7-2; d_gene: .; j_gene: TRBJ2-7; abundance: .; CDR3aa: CASSFGRAPYEQYF; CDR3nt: TGTGCCAGCAGCTTCGGCAGGGCCCCCTACGAGCAGTACTTC
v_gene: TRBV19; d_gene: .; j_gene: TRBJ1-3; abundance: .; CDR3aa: CASSISGGFSSGNTIYF; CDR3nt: TGTGCCAGTAGTATCTCCGGCGGATTCTCCTCTGGAAACACCATATATTTT
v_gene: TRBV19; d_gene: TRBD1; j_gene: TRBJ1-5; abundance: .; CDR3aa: CASSIRDRLNQPQHF; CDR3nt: TGTGCCAGTAGTATTCGGGACAGACTAAATCAGCCCCAGCATTTT
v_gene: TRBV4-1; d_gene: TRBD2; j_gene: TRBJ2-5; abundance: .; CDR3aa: CASSHGRLAGSAQETQYF; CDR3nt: TGCGCCAGCAGCCACGGCCGGCTAGCGGGGTCTGCGCAAGAGACCCAGTACTTC
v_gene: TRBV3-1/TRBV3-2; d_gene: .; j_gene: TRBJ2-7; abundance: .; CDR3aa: CASSRHINGGAEKQYF; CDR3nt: TGTGCCAGCAGCCGACACATCAACGGAGGGGCCGAGAAGCAGTACTTC
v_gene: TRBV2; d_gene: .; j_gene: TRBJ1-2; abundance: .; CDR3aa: CASSDRNGYTF; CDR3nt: TGTGCCAGCAGTGACAGGAATGGCTACACCTTC
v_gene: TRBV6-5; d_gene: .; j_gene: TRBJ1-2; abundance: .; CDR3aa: CASSYSTGTYGYTF; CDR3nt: TGTGCCAGCAGTTACTCGACAGGCACATACGGCTACACCTTC
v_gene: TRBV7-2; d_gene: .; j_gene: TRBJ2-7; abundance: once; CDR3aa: CASSLGGNYEQYF; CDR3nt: TGTGCCAGCAGCTTAGGCGGGAACTACGAGCAGTACTTC
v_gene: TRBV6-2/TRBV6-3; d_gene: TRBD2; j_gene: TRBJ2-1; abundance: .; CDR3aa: CASSSGTSGSSLRNEQFF; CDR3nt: TGTGCCAGCAGCTCCGGGACTAGCGGGAGTAGCCTACGCAATGAGCAGTTCTTC
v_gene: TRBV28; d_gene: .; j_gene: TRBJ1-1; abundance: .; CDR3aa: CASSFTGGRAEAFF; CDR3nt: TGTGCCAGCAGTTTTACGGGGGGGCGCGCTGAAGCTTTCTTT
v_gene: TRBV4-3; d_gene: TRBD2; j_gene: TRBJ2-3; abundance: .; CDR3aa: CASSPTSGRGTDTQYF; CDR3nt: TGCGCCAGCAGCCCTACTAGCGGGAGGGGAACAGATACGCAGTATTTT
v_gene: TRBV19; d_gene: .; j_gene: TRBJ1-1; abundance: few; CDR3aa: CASSNPGMNTEAFF; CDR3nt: TGTGCCAGTAGTAACCCAGGGATGAACACTGAAGCTTTCTTT